This note documents a single TCR beta chain sequence. Its antigen is unknown. Profiled with immunoSEQ multiplex PCR; TCRdb holds only in-frame clones, not every one. The sample holds about 120,000 clones, about 90% seen once. This entry belongs to a study of cytomegalovirus exposure and HLA in healthy donors. Overall study context: The platform used for the 120 or so validation repertoires matched that of the roughly 700 first-cohort repertoires, a later analysis reported.

General observations from the study: Subsequent analysis showed first-cohort TCR clusters tending to co-occur in 120 validation repertoires. Reported results showed that the classifier diagnosed cytomegalovirus status with high specificity and sensitivity.

V lost 3 bases and J lost 6; bases outside the gene matches: 9. This CDR3 has 16 amino acids. CDR1 and CDR2 (germline): SGHRS, YFSETQ. The chain carries TRBV5-1 and TRBJ2-2; the match to TRBD2 covers 9 bases. The specimen was PBMCs. The origin of this receptor is a woman in her late teens or twenties in good health and CMV-seronegative. The CDR3 bases are TGCGCCAGCAGCTCGGGACTAGCTTCGGCCGCCGGGGAGCTGTTTTTT. Protein product: CASSSGLASAAGELFF.